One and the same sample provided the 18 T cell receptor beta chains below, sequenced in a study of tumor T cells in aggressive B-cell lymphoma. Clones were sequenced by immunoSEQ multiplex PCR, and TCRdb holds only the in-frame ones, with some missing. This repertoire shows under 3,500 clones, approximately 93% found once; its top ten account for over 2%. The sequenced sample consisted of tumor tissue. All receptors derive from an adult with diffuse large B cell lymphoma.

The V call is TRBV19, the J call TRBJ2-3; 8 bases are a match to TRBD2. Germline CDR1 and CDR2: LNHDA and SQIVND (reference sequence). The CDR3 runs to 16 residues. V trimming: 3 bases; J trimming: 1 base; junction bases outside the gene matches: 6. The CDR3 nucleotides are TGTGCCAGTAGTATTTTGGGACTAGAGGGCACAGATACGCAGTATTTT. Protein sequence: CASSILGLEGTDTQYF.

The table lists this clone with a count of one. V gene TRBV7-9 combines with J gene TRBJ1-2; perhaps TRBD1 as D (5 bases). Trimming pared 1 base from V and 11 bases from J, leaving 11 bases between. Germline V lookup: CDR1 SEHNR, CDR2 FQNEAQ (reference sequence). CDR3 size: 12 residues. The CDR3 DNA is TGTGCCAGCAGCTTAGAGGCAGGGCAGTACACCTTC. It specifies CASSLEAGQYTF. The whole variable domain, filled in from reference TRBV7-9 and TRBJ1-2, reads DTGVSQNPRHKITKRGQNVTFRCDPISEHNRLYWYRQTLGQGPEFLTYFQNEAQLEKSRLLSDRFSAERPKGSFSTLEIQRTEQGDSAMYLCASSLEAGQYTFGSGTRLTVV.

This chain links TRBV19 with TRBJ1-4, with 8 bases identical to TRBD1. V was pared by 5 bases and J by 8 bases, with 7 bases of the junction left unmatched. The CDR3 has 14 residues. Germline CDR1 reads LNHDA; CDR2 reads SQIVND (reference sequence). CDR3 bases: TGTGCCAGTAGTCTGCGGACAGGGTCGGAAAAACTGTTTTTT. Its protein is CASSLRTGSEKLFF.

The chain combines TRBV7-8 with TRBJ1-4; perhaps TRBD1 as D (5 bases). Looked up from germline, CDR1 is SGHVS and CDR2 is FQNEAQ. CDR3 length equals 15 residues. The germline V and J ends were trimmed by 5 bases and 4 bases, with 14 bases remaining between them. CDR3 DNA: TGTGCCAGCAGCCCCCGACAGATGGTTAATGAAAAACTGTTTTTT. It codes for CASSPRQMVNEKLFF.

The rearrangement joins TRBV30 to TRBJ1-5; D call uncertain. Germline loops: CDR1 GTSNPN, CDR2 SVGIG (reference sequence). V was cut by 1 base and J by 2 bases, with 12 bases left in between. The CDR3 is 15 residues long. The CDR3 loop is CAWSEASAGNQPQHF. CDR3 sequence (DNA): TGTGCCTGGAGTGAAGCGTCCGCGGGCAATCAGCCCCAGCATTTT.

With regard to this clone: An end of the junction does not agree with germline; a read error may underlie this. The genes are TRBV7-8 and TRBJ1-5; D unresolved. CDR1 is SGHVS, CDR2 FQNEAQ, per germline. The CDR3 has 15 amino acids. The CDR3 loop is CASSLESQSNQPQHF. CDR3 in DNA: TGTGCCAGTAGCTTAGAAAGCCAAAGTAATCAGCCCCAGCATTTT.

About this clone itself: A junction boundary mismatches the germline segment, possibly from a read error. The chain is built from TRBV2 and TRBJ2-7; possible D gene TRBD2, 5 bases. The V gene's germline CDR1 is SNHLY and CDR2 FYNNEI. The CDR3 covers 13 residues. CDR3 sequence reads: CASTMADSYEQYF. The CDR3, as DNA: TGTGCCAGCACAATGGCGGACTCCTACGAGCAATACTTC. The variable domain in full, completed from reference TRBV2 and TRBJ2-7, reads EPEVTQTPSHQVTQMGQEVILRCVPISNHLYFYWYRQILGQKVEFLVSFYNNEISEKSEIFDDQFSVERPDGSNFTLKIRSTKLEDSAMYFCASTMADSYEQYFGPGTRLTVT.

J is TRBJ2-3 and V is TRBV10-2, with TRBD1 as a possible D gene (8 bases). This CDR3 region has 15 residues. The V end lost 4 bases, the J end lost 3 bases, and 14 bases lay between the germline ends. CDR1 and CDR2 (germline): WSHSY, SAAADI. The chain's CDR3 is CASSVVQGGTDTQYF. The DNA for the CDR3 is TGCGCCAGCAGTGTGGTACAGGGGGGGACAGATACGCAGTATTTT.

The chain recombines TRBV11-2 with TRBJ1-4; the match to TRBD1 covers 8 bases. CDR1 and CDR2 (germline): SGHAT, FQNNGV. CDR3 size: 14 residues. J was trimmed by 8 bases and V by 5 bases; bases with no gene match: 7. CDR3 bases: TGTGCCAGCAGCCGGACAGGGCTGGGGGAAAAACTGTTTTTT. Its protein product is CASSRTGLGEKLFF. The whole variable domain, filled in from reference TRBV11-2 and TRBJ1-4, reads EAGVAQSPRYKIIEKRQSVAFWCNPISGHATLYWYQQILGQGPKLLIQFQNNGVVDDSQLPKDRFSAERLKGVDSTLKIQPAKLEDSAVYLCASSRTGLGEKLFFGSGTQLSVL.

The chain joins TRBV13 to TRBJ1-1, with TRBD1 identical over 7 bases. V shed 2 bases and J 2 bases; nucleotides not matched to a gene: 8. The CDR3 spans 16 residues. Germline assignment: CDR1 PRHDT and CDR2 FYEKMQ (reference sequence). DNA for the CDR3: TGTGCCAGCAGCTTATATACGGGACAGAGAAACACTGAAGCTTTCTTT. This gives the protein CASSLYTGQRNTEAFF. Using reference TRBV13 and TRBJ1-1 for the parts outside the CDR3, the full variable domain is AAGVIQSPRHLIKEKRETATLKCYPIPRHDTVYWYQQGPGQDPQFLISFYEKMQSDKGSIPDRFSAQQFSDYHSELNMSSLELGDSALYFCASSLYTGQRNTEAFFGQGTRLTVV.

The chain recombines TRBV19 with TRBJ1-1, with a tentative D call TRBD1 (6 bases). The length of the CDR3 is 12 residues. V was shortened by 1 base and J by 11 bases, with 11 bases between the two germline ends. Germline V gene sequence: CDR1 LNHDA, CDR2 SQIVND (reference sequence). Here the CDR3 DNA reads TGTGCCAGTAGTATAGTCGGGCAGGGGGCTTTCTTT. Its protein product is CASSIVGQGAFF.

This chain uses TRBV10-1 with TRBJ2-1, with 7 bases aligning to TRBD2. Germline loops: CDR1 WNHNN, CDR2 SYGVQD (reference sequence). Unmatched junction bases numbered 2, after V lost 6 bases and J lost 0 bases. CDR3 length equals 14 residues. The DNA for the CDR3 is TGCGCCAGCAGGCCTAGCGGCTCCTACAATGAGCAGTTCTTC. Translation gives CASRPSGSYNEQFF.

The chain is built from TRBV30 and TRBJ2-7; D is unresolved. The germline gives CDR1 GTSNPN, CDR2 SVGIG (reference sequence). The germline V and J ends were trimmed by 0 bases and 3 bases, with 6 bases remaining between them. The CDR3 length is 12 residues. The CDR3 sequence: CAWSVGDYEQYF. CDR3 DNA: TGTGCCTGGAGTGTCGGAGACTACGAGCAGTACTTC.

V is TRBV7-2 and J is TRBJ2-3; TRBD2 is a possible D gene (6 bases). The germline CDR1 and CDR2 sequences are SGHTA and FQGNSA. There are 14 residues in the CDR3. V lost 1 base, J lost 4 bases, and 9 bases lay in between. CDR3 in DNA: TGTGCCAGCAGCTTAGACGGAGGGCCAGATACGCAGTATTTT. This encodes CASSLDGGPDTQYF.

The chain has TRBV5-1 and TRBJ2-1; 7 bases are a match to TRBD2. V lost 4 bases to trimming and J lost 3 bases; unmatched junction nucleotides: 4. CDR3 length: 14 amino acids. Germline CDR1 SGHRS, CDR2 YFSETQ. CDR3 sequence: CASSDPSGYNEQFF. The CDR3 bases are TGCGCCAGCAGCGATCCTAGCGGCTACAATGAGCAGTTCTTC.

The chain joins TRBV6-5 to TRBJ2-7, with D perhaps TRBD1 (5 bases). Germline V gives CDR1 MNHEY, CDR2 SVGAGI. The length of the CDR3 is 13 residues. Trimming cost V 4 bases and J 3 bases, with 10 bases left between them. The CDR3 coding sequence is TGTGCCAGCAGTTTTGGACATCTCTACGAGCAGTACTTC. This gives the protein CASSFGHLYEQYF.

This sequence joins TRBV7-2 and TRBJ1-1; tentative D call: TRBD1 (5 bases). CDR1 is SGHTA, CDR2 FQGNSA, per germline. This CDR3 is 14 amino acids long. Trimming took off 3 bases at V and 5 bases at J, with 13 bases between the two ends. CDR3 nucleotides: TGTGCCAGCAGCTTTACGGGGGAGTGGACTGAAGCTTTCTTT. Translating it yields CASSFTGEWTEAFF.

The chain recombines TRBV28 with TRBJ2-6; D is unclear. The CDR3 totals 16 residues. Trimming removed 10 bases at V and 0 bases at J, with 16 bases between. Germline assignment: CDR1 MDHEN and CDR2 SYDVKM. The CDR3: CAIESETVSGANVLTF. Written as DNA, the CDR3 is TGTGCCATCGAGAGCGAAACCGTCTCTGGGGCCAACGTCCTGACTTTC. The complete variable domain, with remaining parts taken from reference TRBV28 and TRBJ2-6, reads DVKVTQSSRYLVKRTGEKVFLECVQDMDHENMFWYRQDPGLGLRLIYFSYDVKMKEKGDIPEGYSVSREKKERFSLILESASTNQTSMYLCAIESETVSGANVLTFGAGSRLTVL.